One sample yielded the 14 T cell receptor beta chains listed below, sequenced in a study of control samples from healthy donors and cancer patients. The protocol was immunoSEQ multiplex PCR, while the TCRdb copy is restricted to in-frame clones and leaves out a portion. The sample has roughly 160,000 clones; less than 95% are singletons. Sequenced input: PBMCs. These receptor sequences come from a man aged 55 to 69 with colorectal cancer.

The chain carries TRBV27 and TRBJ2-1, with D possibly called TRBD1 or TRBD2 (5 bases each). There are 15 residues in the CDR3. The germline gives CDR1 MNHEY, CDR2 SMNVEV (reference sequence). Trimming pared 3 bases from V and 1 base from J, leaving 10 bases between. The CDR3 DNA is TGTGCCAGCAGTTTCGAGGGACCTTCCTACAATGAGCAGTTCTTC. It codes for CASSFEGPSYNEQFF.

The chain is built from TRBV19 and TRBJ1-3; 8 nucleotides line up with TRBD1. This CDR3 is built from 17 residues. Germline-derived CDR1 and CDR2 are LNHDA and SQIVND (reference sequence). The trim removed 7 bases at V and 0 bases at J, leaving 11 bases unmatched. This CDR3 is CASTLAGTGVSGNTIYF. The CDR3 DNA sequence: TGTGCCAGTACCCTGGCCGGGACAGGCGTCTCTGGAAACACCATATATTTT.

This chain uses TRBV27 with TRBJ2-3, with 8 bases identical to TRBD2. Germline CDR1 and CDR2: MNHEY and SMNVEV (reference sequence). The CDR3 is made up of 15 amino acids. Trimming cost V 3 bases and J 3 bases; bases outside gene matches: 5. The CDR3 protein is CASSFRGGFTDTQYF. In DNA form, the CDR3 reads TGTGCCAGCAGTTTTCGGGGGGGTTTTACAGATACGCAGTATTTT.

The rearrangement joins TRBV5-5 to TRBJ2-3, with unresolved D. Germline V gene data show CDR1 as SGHKS and CDR2 as YYEKEE (reference sequence). This CDR3 has 14 amino acids. Trimming removed 6 bases from V and 6 bases from J, with 17 bases in between. The CDR3 loop is CASTLDPPADTQYF. The DNA for the CDR3 is TGTGCCAGCACCTTAGACCCTCCAGCGGATACGCAGTATTTT.

The chain joins TRBV27 to TRBJ1-1; D possibly corresponds to TRBD1 (5 bases). The V gene's germline CDR1 is MNHEY and CDR2 SMNVEV (reference sequence). Trimming stripped 0 bases from V and 4 bases from J, with 9 bases between. The CDR3 is made up of 14 amino acids. The CDR3 spells CASSLSGTATEAFF. The CDR3 DNA reads as TGTGCCAGCAGTTTATCGGGGACGGCCACTGAAGCTTTCTTT.

The chain employs TRBV7-9 and TRBJ1-2; maybe TRBD1 (6 bases). The CDR3 contains 12 residues. The germline V gene has CDR1 SEHNR and CDR2 FQNEAQ (reference sequence). V was pared by 4 bases and J by 4 bases, with 7 bases between. This chain's CDR3 is CASSSQGYGYTF. CDR3 coding DNA: TGTGCCAGCAGCTCACAGGGCTATGGCTACACCTTC.

The rearrangement links TRBV13 to TRBJ1-4, with D possibly being TRBD1 (6 bases). CDR3 length: 13 amino acids. Between the trimmed V and J ends, which lost 5 bases and 7 bases, there was a span of 11 bases. Germline loops: CDR1 PRHDT, CDR2 FYEKMQ (reference sequence). CDR3 region: CASSLRGREKLFF. DNA for the CDR3: TGTGCCAGCAGCCTCCGGGGGCGTGAAAAACTGTTTTTT.

Turning to this clone: The same CDR3 arises from other DNA sequences in this sample as well. This chain joins TRBV27 and TRBJ1-2; TRBD1 matches 7 bases. The CDR3 runs to 16 residues. Unmatched junction bases numbered 12, after V lost 6 bases and J lost 2 bases. Germline V gene lookup returns CDR1 MNHEY and CDR2 SMNVEV (reference sequence). CDR3 coding DNA: TGTGCCAGCAGACGAAGCGAGGGGGCAGGGAACTATGGCTACACCTTC. As protein: CASRRSEGAGNYGYTF.

The genes are TRBV6-6 and TRBJ1-2; D remains unclear. Germline V gene sequence: CDR1 MNHNY, CDR2 SVGAGI (reference sequence). The V end was cut by 2 bases, the J end by 8 bases, with 9 bases between. This CDR3 comprises 12 residues. The CDR3 sequence is CASSYGSGGYTF. The CDR3 nucleotides are TGTGCCAGCAGTTACGGGTCGGGAGGCTACACCTTC.

This clone occurred once. J is TRBJ2-4 and V is TRBV14; D gene uncertain. V was clipped by 0 bases and J by 6 bases, with 9 bases between them. Germline V gives CDR1 SGHDN, CDR2 FVKESK. The CDR3 is made up of 14 amino acids. The CDR3 protein is CASSQDGSVNIQYF. CDR3 in DNA: TGTGCCAGCAGCCAAGATGGGTCGGTAAACATTCAGTACTTC.

This chain uses TRBV18 with TRBJ2-5; D ambiguous. Germline CDR1 KGHSH, CDR2 LQKENI. Trimming took off 6 bases at V and 5 bases at J, with 13 bases between the two ends. The CDR3 covers 13 residues. CDR3 DNA: TGTGCCAGCTCGAGGACCCAGATGGAGACCCAGTACTTC. Its translation: CASSRTQMETQYF.

This clone occurred a few times. This rearrangement joins TRBV6-6 to TRBJ2-1; possible D gene TRBD2, 7 bases. Germline values: CDR1 MNHNY, CDR2 SVGAGI (reference sequence). This CDR3 is 17 amino acids long. Trimming took off 5 bases at V and 12 bases at J, with 29 bases between the two ends. CDR3 in DNA: TGTGCCAGCAGTCCTCCCGCGGAGTTAGGGGGGGCTAGGGTGCAGTTCTTC. Protein: CASSPPAELGGARVQFF.

This clone was recorded once. This chain connects TRBV9 to TRBJ2-5; D remains unclear. V was clipped by 0 bases and J by 1 base, with 10 bases between them. The V gene's germline CDR1 is SGDLS and CDR2 YYNGEE. This CDR3 has 15 amino acids. In nucleotides, the CDR3 is TGTGCCAGCAGCGTAGGGGTCATGGGCCAAGAGACCCAGTACTTC. Its translation: CASSVGVMGQETQYF.

The rearrangement uses TRBV6-1 and TRBJ1-4; D call uncertain. Germline V CDR1 and CDR2: MNHNS, SASEGT. Trimming left V 1 base short and J 3 bases short, with 12 bases between. The CDR3 spans 16 residues. The CDR3 loop is CASSEDTVRANEKLFF. The CDR3 DNA reads TGTGCCAGCAGTGAAGATACCGTACGTGCTAATGAAAAACTGTTTTTT.